The clone carrying this TCR beta chain was observed many times. Molecules of cDNA were individually given unique molecular identifiers that were attached to them. TCRdb re-analysed the 5' RACE reads in MiXCR, keeping a single row per CDR3 protein. The sample includes more than 70,000 distinct CDR3 sequences, around 10% of them seen just once. The CDR3 runs to 13 residues. Germline V gene sequence: CDR1 SGHAT, CDR2 FQNNGV. The ends were cut back, 5 bases at V and 4 bases at J, with 11 bases in the middle. This record comes from a study of early T cells in non-severe SARS-CoV-2 infection. The chain employs TRBV11-2 and TRBJ1-1; D unclear. Sequencing was performed on whole blood, taken at baseline. The TCR comes from an adult who was a healthcare worker with PCR-confirmed SARS-CoV-2 infection or an uninfected control (not recorded which). Written as DNA, the CDR3 is TGTGCCAGCAGCCTCCACAGAGGCACTGAAGCTTTCTTT. It encodes CASSLHRGTEAFF.